Listed below are T cell receptor beta chains from one sample, sequenced in a study of neoadjuvant anti-PD-1 for oral cavity cancer. Data came from immunoSEQ multiplex PCR; TCRdb stores just in-frame clones and leaves some out. The sample carries approximately 11,000 clones, under 65% recorded once. Sequenced here: tumor tissue, sampled before nivolumab (anti-PD-1) treatment. The receptors originated from a person between 40 and 85 years old with oral cavity squamous cell carcinoma. CDR3s include the opening cysteine and the closing phenylalanine or tryptophan. Each record gives: D gene, V gene, clone size, J gene, CDR3 DNA, CDR3 protein. The D gene is left open where the match is weak. Only some rows state a clone size, as once, few, many or a class for expanded clones.

-	TRBV5-6	few	TRBJ1-5	TGTGCCAGCAGTACCGGGACACAATATCAGCCCCAGCATTTT	CASSTGTQYQPQHF
-	TRBV15	-	TRBJ2-5	TGTGCCACCAGAACTGAGCGGACCCAGTACTTC	CATRTERTQYF
-	TRBV5-1	few	TRBJ2-5	TGCGCCAGCAGCATCCAGACTAGAGAAGAGACCCAGTACTTC	CASSIQTREETQYF
-	TRBV28	-	TRBJ1-6	TGTGCCAGCAGGCCGGGACGGAGTGGCTCACCCCTCCACTTT	CASRPGRSGSPLHF
TRBD1	TRBV7-2	large	TRBJ2-5	TGTGCCAGCAGCTACAGGGGCAATAGATACCAAGAGACCCAGTACTTC	CASSYRGNRYQETQYF
-	TRBV28	few	TRBJ1-2	TGTGCCAGCAGCCAAGGGGATAACTATGGCTACACCTTC	CASSQGDNYGYTF
TRBD1	TRBV28	-	TRBJ2-7	TGTGCCAGCAGTTTAGAGGACAGGGGCTCCTACGAGCAGTACTTC	CASSLEDRGSYEQYF
-	TRBV2	-	TRBJ1-2	TGTGCCAGCAGCGCGGTTAGCGGTCGGAGCTATGGCTACACCTTC	CASSAVSGRSYGYTF
-	TRBV7-2	-	TRBJ2-6	TGTGCCAGCAGGTCGGCTCTTAGGACTGGGGCCAACGTCCTGACTTTC	CASRSALRTGANVLTF
-	TRBV18	-	TRBJ1-5	TGTGCCAGCTCACCCGGAGTGGGTGATCAGCCCCAGCATTTT	CASSPGVGDQPQHF
TRBD1	TRBV4-3	once	TRBJ2-7	TGCGCCAGCAGCCAAGAGGCAGGGGGTGGGACCTACGAGCAGTACTTC	CASSQEAGGGTYEQYF
TRBD1	TRBV5-1	-	TRBJ1-2	TGCGCCAGCAGCGGCCGGGACAGGGCCATCAACACCTTC	CASSGRDRAINTF
TRBD1	TRBV18	few	TRBJ1-6	TGTGCCAGCTCACCACGGACAGGGGGCACCTATAATTCACCCCTCCACTTT	CASSPRTGGTYNSPLHF
-	TRBV7-9	-	TRBJ2-7	TGTGCCAGCACCTTAGACAGTGCCTACGAGCAGTACTTC	CASTLDSAYEQYF
TRBD2	TRBV4-1	-	TRBJ2-3	TGCGCCAGCAGCCAACGGGGGGGAATCACAGATACGCAGTATTTT	CASSQRGGITDTQYF
TRBD1	TRBV4-2	-	TRBJ2-1	TGTGCCAGCAGTTCCGGGACAGGCTCCTACAATGAGCAGTTCTTC	CASSSGTGSYNEQFF
TRBD1	TRBV6-6	-	TRBJ1-2	TGTGCCAGCAGCAGACAGGGAATTGGTTATGGCTACACCTTC	CASSRQGIGYGYTF
TRBD1	TRBV19	medium-sized	TRBJ2-2	TGTGCCAGTAGTATTCTCGACAGGGGCAGGACCGGGGAGCTGTTTTTT	CASSILDRGRTGELFF
TRBD1	TRBV5-5	-	TRBJ1-2	TGCGCCAGCAGCCAAGATCCCGACAGGGTCTATGGCTACACCTTC	CASSQDPDRVYGYTF
TRBD2	TRBV4-3	-	TRBJ2-2	TGCGCCAGCAGCCAAGACCCCCAATCAGCGGGGGTAGGGAACACCGGGGAGCTGTTTTTT	CASSQDPQSAGVGNTGELFF
-	TRBV19	-	TRBJ2-5	TGTGCCAGTTCTAGGCAGAGGAGGGCGTTACAAGAGACCCAGTACTTC	CASSRQRRALQETQYF
-	TRBV6-1	few	TRBJ2-1	TGTGCCAGCAGTGAAGTTGTCAGCTACAATGAGCAGTTCTTC	CASSEVVSYNEQFF
-	TRBV9	-	TRBJ1-5	TGTGCCAGCAGCTTGTCGGACAGAGAAAATCAGCCCCAGCATTTT	CASSLSDRENQPQHF
TRBD1	TRBV7-9	-	TRBJ2-1	TGTGCCAGCAGCCCGCCCCAGGGACAGGGGAATGAGCAGTTCTTC	CASSPPQGQGNEQFF
-	TRBV19	-	TRBJ2-6	TGTGCCAGTAGTATAGTCCGGACAGTGGGTACCTCTGGGGCCAACGTCCTGACTTTC	CASSIVRTVGTSGANVLTF
-	TRBV19	large	TRBJ1-1	TGTGCCAGTAGTGCCGGGACCCCTGGAACTGAAGCTTTCTTT	CASSAGTPGTEAFF